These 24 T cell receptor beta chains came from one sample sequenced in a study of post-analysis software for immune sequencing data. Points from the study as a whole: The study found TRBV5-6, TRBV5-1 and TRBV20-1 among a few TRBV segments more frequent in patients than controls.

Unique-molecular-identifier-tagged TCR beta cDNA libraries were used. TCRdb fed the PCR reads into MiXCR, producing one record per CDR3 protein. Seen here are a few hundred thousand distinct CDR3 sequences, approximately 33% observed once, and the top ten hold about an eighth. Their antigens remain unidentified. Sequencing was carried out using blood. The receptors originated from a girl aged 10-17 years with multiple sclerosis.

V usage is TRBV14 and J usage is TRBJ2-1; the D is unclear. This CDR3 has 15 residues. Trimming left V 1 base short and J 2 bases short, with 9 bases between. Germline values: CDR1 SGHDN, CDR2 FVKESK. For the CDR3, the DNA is TGTGCCAGCAGCCAAGCGTCGTTCCCCTACAATGAGCAGTTCTTC. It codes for CASSQASFPYNEQFF.

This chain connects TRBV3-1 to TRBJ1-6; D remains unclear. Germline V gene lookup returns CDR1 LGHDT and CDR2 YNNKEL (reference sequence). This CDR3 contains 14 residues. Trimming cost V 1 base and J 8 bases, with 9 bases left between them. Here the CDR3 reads CASSQVPFDSPLHF. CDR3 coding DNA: TGTGCCAGCAGCCAAGTTCCGTTTGATTCACCCCTCCACTTT.

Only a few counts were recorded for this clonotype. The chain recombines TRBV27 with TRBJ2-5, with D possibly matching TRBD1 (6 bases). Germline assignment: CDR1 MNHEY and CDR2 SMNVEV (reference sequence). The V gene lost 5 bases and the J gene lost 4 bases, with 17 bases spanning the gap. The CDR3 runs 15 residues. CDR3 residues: CASSDRQDLGETQYF. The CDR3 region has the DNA TGTGCCAGCAGTGACCGACAGGACTTGGGAGAGACCCAGTACTTC.

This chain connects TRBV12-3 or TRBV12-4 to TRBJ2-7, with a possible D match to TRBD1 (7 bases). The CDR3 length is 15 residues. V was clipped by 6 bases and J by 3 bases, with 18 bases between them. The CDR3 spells CASSPRGTDIYEQYF. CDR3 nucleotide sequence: TGTGCCAGCAGCCCCCGCGGGACAGACATCTACGAGCAGTACTTC.

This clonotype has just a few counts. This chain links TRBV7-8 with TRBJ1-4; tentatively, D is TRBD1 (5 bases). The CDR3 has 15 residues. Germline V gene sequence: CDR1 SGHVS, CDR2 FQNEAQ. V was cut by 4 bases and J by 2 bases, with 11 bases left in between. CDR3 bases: TGTGCCAGCAGCTCGGTCGGGGGGACTAATGAAAAACTGTTTTTT. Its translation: CASSSVGGTNEKLFF.

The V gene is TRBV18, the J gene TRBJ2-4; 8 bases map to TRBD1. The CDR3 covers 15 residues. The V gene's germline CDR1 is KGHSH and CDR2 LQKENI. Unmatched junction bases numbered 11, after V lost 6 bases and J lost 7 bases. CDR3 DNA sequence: TGTGCCAGCTCGACGAGGACAGGGAGCCTGAACATTCAGTACTTC. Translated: CASSTRTGSLNIQYF.

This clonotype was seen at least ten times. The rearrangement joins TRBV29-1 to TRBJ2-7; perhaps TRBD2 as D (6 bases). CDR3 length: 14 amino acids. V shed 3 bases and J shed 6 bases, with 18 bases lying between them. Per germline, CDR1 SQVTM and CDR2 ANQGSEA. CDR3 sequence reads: CSVEEDTVGSEQYF. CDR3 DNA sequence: TGCAGCGTTGAGGAGGACACCGTCGGGAGCGAGCAGTACTTC.

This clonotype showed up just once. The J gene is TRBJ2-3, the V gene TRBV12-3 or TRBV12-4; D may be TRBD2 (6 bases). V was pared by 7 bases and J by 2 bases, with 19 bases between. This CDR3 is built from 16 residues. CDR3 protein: CASTYRGWSDTDTQYF. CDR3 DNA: TGTGCCAGCACATACCGGGGGTGGTCGGACACAGATACGCAGTATTTT.

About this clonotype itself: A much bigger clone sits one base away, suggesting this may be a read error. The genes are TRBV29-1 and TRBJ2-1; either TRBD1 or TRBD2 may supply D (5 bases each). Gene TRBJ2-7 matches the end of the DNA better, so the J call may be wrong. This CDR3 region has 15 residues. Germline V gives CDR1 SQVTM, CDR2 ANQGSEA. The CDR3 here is CSVEDGGQTPYEQYF. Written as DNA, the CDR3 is TGCAGCGTTGAAGATGGGGGTCAGACGCCCTACGAGCAGTACTTC.

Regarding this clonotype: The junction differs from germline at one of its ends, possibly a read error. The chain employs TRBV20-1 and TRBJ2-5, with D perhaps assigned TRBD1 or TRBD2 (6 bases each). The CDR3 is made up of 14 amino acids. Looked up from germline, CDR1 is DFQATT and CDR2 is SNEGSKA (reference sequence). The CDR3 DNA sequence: TGCAGTGCTAGAGCGGGGGCCCCCCAAGCGACCCAGTACTTC. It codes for CSARAGAPQATQYF.

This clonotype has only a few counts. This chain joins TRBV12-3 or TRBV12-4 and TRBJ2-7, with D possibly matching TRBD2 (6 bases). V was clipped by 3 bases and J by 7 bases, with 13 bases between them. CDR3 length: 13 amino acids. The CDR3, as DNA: TGTGCCAGCAGTTTGGAGGGCATAGGGGAGCAGTACTTC. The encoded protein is CASSLEGIGEQYF.

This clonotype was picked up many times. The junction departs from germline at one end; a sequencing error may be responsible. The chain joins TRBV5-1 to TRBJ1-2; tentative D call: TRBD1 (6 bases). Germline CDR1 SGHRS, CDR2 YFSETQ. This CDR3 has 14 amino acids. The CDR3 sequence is CASSLTGTNYGYTF. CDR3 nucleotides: TGTGCCAGCAGCTTAACCGGGACAAACTATGGCTACACCTTC.

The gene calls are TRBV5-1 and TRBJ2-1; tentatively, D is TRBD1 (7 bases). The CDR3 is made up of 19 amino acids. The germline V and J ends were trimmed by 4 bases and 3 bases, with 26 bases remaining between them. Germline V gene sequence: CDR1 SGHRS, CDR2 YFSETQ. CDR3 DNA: TGCGCCAGCAGCATAAATACCTACGCGGGACAGTTTTACTACAATGAGCAGTTCTTC. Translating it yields CASSINTYAGQFYYNEQFF. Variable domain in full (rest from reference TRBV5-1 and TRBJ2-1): KAGVTQTPRYLIKTRGQQVTLSCSPISGHRSVSWYQQTPGQGLQFLFEYFSETQRNKGNFPGRFSGRQFSNSRSEMNVSTLELGDSALYLCASSINTYAGQFYYNEQFFGPGTRLTVL.

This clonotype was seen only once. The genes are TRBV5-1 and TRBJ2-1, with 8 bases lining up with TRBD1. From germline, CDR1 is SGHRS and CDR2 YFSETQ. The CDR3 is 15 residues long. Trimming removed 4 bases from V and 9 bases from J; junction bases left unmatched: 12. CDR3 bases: TGCGCCAGCAGCCCTAGTCCCGGGACAGGATCTGAGCAGTTCTTC. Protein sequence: CASSPSPGTGSEQFF.

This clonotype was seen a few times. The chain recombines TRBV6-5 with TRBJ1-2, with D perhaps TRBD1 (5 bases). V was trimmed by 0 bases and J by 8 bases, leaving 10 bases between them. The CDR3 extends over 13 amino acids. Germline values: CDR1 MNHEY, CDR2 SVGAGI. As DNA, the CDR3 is TGTGCCAGCAGTTACTCGATAGGGACGGGCTACACCTTC. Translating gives CASSYSIGTGYTF.

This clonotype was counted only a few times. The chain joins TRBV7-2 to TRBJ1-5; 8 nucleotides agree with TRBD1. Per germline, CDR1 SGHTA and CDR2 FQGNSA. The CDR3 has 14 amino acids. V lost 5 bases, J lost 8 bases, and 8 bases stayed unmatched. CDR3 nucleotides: TGTGCCAGCAGCGGCGGGACAGGAGCTGAGCCCCAGCATTTT. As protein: CASSGGTGAEPQHF.

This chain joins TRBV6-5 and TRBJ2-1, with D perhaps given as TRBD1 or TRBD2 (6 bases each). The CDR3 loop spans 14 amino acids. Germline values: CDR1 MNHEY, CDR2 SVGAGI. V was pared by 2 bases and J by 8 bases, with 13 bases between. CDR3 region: CASSYDPGGDEQFF. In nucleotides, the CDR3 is TGTGCCAGCAGTTACGACCCCGGGGGCGATGAGCAGTTCTTC.

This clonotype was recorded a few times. The CDR3 protein is CASSAMDRGGTDTQYF. The CDR3 region has the DNA TGTGCCAGCAGCGCTATGGACAGGGGGGGCACAGATACGCAGTATTTT. J is TRBJ2-3 and V is TRBV7-9; 10 nucleotides match TRBD1. The CDR3 covers 16 residues. Germline-derived CDR1 and CDR2 are SEHNR and FQNEAQ (reference sequence). J lost 1 base, V lost 5 bases, and 6 bases had no gene match.

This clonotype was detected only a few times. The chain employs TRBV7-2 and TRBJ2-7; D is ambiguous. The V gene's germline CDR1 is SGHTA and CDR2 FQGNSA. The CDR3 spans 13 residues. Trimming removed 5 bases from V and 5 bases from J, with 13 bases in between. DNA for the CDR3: TGTGCCAGCAGCAATCCTCCTTTCGACGAGCAGTACTTC. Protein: CASSNPPFDEQYF.

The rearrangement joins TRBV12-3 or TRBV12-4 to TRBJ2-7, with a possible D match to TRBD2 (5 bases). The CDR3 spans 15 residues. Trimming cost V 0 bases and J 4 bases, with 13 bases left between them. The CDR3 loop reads CASSLAQNRGYEQYF. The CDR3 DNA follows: TGTGCCAGCAGTTTAGCGCAAAACCGAGGGTACGAGCAGTACTTC.

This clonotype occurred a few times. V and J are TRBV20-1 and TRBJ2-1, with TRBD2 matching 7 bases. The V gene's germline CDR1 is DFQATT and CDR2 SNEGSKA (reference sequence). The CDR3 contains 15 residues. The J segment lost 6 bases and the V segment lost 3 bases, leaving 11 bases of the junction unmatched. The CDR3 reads CSASEPGGGGNEQFF. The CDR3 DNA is TGCAGTGCTAGCGAACCGGGCGGCGGGGGCAATGAGCAGTTCTTC.

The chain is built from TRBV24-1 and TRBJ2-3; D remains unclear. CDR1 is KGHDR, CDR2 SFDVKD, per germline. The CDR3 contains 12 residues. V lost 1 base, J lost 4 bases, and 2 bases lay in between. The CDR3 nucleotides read TGTGCCACCAGTGATTTAGCAGATACGCAGTATTTT. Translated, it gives CATSDLADTQYF.

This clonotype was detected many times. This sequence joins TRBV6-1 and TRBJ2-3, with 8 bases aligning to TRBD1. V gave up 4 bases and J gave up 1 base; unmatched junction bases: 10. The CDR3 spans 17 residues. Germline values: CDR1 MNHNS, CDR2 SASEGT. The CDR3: CASSVTSGQVGTDTQYF. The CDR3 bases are TGTGCCAGCAGTGTCACCTCGGGACAGGTCGGCACAGATACGCAGTATTTT.

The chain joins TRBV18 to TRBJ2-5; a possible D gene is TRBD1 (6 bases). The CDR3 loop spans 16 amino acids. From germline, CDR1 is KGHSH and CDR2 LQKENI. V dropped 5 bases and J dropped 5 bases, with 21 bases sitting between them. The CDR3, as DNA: TGTGCCAGCTCATCCAATACTCCACAGGGAAGGGAGACCCAGTACTTC. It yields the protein CASSSNTPQGRETQYF.